The sequence of this TCR beta chain was determined in a study of CD4 T cells in relation to SARS-CoV-2 and coronaviruses. The unexposed donors gave CD4+ T cells in about 2010-2019, prior to COVID-19. The cells were cultured for 10 days before CD4+ T cells were isolated. Sequenced by immunoSEQ multiplex PCR; TCRdb stores in-frame clones only, minus some. The data contain 25,000 to 35,000 clones, approximately 75% of them singletons. Study-wide results and limits: In roughly 65% of donors, memory CD4+ clonotypes crossrecognized SARS-CoV-2 and at least one common cold coronavirus spike.

In regard to this clone: Its antigen is as yet unknown.

CDR3 size: 23 residues. Germline V gives CDR1 KGHDR, CDR2 SFDVKD. Germline trimming cut 5 bases from V and 2 bases from J; bases unmatched to any gene: 28. This sequence was found in a human donor in good health. The chain has TRBV24-1 and TRBJ2-5, with 10 bases lining up with TRBD2. The specimen was CD4+ T cells from PBMCs, cultured in vitro. The CDR3: CATSATGTAFRGLAPERQETQYF. CDR3 nucleotide sequence: TGTGCCACCAGTGCCACCGGGACAGCCTTTAGGGGACTAGCGCCCGAGCGGCAAGAGACCCAGTACTTC.